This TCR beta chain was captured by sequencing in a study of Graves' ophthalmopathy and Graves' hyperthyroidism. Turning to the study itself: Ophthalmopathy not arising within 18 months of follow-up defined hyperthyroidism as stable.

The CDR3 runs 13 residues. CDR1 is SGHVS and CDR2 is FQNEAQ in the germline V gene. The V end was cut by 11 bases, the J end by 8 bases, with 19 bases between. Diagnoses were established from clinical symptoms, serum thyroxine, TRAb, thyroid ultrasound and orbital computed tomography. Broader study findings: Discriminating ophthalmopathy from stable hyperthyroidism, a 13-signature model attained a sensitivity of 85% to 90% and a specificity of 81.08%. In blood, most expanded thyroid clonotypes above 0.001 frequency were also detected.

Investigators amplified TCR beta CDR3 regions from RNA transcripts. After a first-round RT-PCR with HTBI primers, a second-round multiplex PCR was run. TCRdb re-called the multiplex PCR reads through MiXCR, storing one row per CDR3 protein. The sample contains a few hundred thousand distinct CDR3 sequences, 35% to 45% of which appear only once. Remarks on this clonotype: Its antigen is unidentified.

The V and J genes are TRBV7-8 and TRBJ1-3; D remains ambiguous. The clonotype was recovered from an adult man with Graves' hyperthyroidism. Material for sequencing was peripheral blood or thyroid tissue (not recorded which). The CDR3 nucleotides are TGTGCCTGGAGTCCCCCACCCAGATACACCATATATTTT. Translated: CAWSPPPRYTIYF.